This T cell receptor beta chain was sequenced in a study of cytomegalovirus exposure and HLA in healthy donors. Whole-study context: Previous work identified roughly 110 million unique TCR beta sequences from about 200 million T cells. Membership in the Caucasian-associated ancestry cluster was found for 75% to 90% of around 380 genotyped donors.

The PCR contained 60 Vbeta and 13 Jbeta primers. The table came from immunoSEQ multiplex PCR; TCRdb's copy has only in-frame clones and leaves some out. Counted here are under 200,000 clones, over 70% occurring once; the ten biggest clones make up roughly 3%. Germline V gene lookup returns CDR1 SGDLS and CDR2 YYNGEE. The CDR3 extends over 15 amino acids. V shed 4 bases, J shed 2 bases, and the junction held 8 bases outside the gene matches. This chain connects TRBV9 to TRBJ2-7; the match to TRBD1 covers 8 bases. Material for sequencing was PBMCs. The receptor was derived from a woman between 50 and 59 years old in good health and CMV-seropositive. CDR3 sequence reads: CASSPRTGSAYEQYF. The CDR3 DNA reads TGTGCCAGCAGCCCGCGGACAGGGTCGGCCTACGAGCAGTACTTC.